The present T cell receptor (gamma chain) was sequenced within a study of gamma delta lymphoproliferative disorders and STAT genes (dated by TCRdb to the late 2010s). Concerning the study at large: The LymphoTrack Dx TCRG Assay was used to build gamma-chain libraries from a minimum of 50 ng of genomic DNA. Since no corresponding Invivoscribe delta assay was available, delta-chain libraries were prepared following the standard operating procedure of the EuroClonality-NGS working group. Within a larger immunophenotypic and STAT-mutation study, TCR gamma and delta CDR3 repertoires were profiled by deep sequencing in Tgammadelta lymphoproliferative disease patients and healthy controls. A couple of gamma-chain samples and all delta-chain samples were sequenced twice to confirm results. Study-wide conclusions, independent of this receptor: Control T cells likely spanned varied maturation stages, while leukemic cells were skewed toward terminal effectors, potentially limiting patient-control comparisons. When whole repertoires were clustered, gamma repertoires from patients formed a group apart from those of healthy controls, but delta repertoires showed no separation between the groups. According to the authors, NGS specificity may be reduced at low frequencies, so whether leukemic clones are public or private needs confirmation. Almost every major gamma and delta clonotype in patients was public, meaning shared with at least one healthy donor, and only two gamma clonotypes were private to disease.

For TCR sequencing, genomic DNA was taken from peripheral blood mononuclear cells isolated from both patients and controls. As controls, approximately 23 healthy adult blood donors (median age 64 years; roughly twelve males and 11 females) were included and were matched to patients for age and sex. The CDR3 sequence holds 10 residues, the cysteine and phenylalanine included. Only the CDR3 part of the read is kept: 30 bases, read in frame from the first base. V lost 3 bases and J lost 9 bases, and the count of bases not matched to a germline gene is 2. Taken from the germline V gene, the CDR1 and CDR2 loops are EGSTGY and YDSYTSSV. Relative to its sample, this clone is large (0.1 to 1%). Its antigen is currently not known. No much larger clone exists at a distance of one base, and base qualities are not known. Both library methods used multiplex PCR with primers targeting conserved V and J regions of the TCR genes. Amplicons were purified, pooled and sequenced on an Illumina MiSeq platform. Per the authors' processing: MiXCR performed V(D)J alignment, clonotype assembly and translation, and VDJtools was used for functionality assessment and CDR3 repertoire analyses. CDR3 followed the IMGT definition, and analyses included only productive sequences that used functional genes, leaving out ORF genes and pseudogenes. Identical amino acid CDR3s of major clonotypes (frequency >=5%) were searched for across all patients and controls using a custom Python script. Clonotype frequencies in patients versus controls were compared with a one-sided non-parametric Wilcoxon test. Clonotypes were called again by TCRdb from the public reads via CATT, and duplicate nucleotide sequences were then merged into one entry. For this entry, the V and J calls and clone size follow TCRdb and not the study's own pipeline. Recorded for this sample are approximately 650 gamma-chain clones; under 30% of them occurred a single time. 15% to 20% of the sample lies in the top ten.

This sequence was found in a human donor in good health. The material sequenced was blood. Here the chain combines TRGV4 and TRGJ1 or TRGJ2. The J gene, not given by TCRdb, was assigned here from a germline match of the nucleotide sequence. The CDR3 reads CATWDLKKLF. The DNA sequence is TGTGCCACCTGGGATCTTAAGAAACTCTTT.